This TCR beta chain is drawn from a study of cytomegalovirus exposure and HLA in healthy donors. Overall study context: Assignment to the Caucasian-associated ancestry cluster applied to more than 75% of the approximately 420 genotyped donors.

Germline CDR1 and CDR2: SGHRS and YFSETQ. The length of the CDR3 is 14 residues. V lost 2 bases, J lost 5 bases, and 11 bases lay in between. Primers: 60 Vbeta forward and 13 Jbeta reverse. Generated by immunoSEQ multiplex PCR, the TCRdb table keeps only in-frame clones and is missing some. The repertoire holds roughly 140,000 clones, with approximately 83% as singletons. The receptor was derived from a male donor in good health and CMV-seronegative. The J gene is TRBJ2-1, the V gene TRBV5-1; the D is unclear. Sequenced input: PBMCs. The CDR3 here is CASSFGARDNEQFF. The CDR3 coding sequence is TGCGCCAGCAGCTTCGGAGCTAGAGACAATGAGCAGTTCTTC.